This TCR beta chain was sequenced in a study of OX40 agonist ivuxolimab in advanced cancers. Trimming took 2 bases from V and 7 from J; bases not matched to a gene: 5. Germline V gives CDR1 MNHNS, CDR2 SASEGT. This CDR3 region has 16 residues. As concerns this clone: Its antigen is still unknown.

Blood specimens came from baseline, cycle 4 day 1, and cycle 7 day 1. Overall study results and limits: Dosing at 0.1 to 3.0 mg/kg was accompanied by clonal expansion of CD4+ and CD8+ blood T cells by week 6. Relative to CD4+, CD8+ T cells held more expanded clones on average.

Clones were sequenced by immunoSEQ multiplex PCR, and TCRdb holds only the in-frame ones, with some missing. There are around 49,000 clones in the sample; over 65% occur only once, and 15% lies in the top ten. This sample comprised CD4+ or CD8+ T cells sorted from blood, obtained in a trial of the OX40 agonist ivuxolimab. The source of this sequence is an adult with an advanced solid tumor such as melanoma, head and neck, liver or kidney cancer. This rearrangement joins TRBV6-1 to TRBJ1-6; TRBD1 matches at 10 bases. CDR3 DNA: TGTGCCAGCAGTGAAAAGGACAGGGGGATGAATTCACCCCTCCACTTT. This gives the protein CASSEKDRGMNSPLHF.